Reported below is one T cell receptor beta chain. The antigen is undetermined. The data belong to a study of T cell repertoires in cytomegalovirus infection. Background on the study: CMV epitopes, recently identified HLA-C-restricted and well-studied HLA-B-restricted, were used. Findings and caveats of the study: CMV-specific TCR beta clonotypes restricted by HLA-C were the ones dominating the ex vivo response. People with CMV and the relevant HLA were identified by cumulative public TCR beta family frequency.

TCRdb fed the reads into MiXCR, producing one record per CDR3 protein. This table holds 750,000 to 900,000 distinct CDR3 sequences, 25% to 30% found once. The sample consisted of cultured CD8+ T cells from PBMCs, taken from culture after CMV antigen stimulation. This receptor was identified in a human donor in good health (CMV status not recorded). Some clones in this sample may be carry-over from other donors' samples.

This chain's CDR3 is CASSSTRTGSYEQYV. The CDR3 nucleotides read TGTGCCAGCAGCTCAACTAGAACAGGGTCTTACGAGCAGTACGTC. The V call is TRBV7-9, the J call TRBJ2-7; D is perhaps TRBD1 (6 bases). Germline V gene lookup returns CDR1 SEHNR and CDR2 FQNEAQ (reference sequence). V shed 4 bases and J shed 4 bases, with 17 bases lying between them. The CDR3 loop spans 15 amino acids.